The entry that follows covers one T cell receptor (beta chain) sequence. Its antigen is currently not known. Base qualities were left out, and no much larger clone turns up one base away. CDR1 is given as LNHDA and CDR2 as SQIVND, both from the germline V gene (reference sequence). The CDR3 spans 14 residues, from the cysteine through the phenylalanine. Just CDR3 DNA is preserved here, 42 bases in frame from base 1. V loses 4 bases, J loses 4 bases, and the germline ends lie 13 bases apart. The data were taken from a study of coeliac disease (dated by TCRdb to the early 2020s). A note on the overall study: Because high-resolution HLA typing was not available, biased TRBV7-2 usage was queried as a proof of principle. Next-generation sequencing of rearranged TRB and TRG CDR3 regions was used on small intestinal lymphocyte fractions taken from coeliac and non-coeliac patients. The study was aimed at characterising TR repertoires of small intestinal T cells in active, refractory type I and gluten-free-diet-treated coeliac disease. Of the 30 or so patients in the full study, around 22 had coeliac disease confirmed by serology and 8 were controls with non-small intestinal disorders. TRB sequencing was successfully performed on samples from 27 to 35 subjects, among which 20 to 25 paired bulk unsorted intraepithelial and lamina propria cell samples were included.

Broader findings and caveats from the paper: Published gliadin-specific TRB sequences turned up in about 45% of the 18 coeliac lamina propria samples, compared with only 1 of 6 controls. High-purity fractions were not obtained when intraepithelial cells were separated from lamina propria cells, so cross-contamination between compartments was possible. TRB repertoires were found to be largely private, with most amino acid sequences unique to one sample, and no significant difference in V-gene usage was found between disease groups. Active coeliac intraepithelial and lamina propria samples had lower TRB and TRG repertoire clonality than controls, suggesting that diverse T cells were recruited. The approach was considered by the authors to be unsuitable for unbiased detection of gliadin-specific T cells, as gliadin-specific T cells are scarce and rarely shared between patients.

Aliquots of around 500,000 cells were frozen in DMSO/FBS in liquid nitrogen, and one aliquot per fraction was used for sequencing. Every one of the 30 study patients had an endoscopy and a small intestinal biopsy. Once intraepithelial cells had been isolated, the leftover biopsy tissue was digested with collagenase to release lamina propria cells. Genomic DNA was extracted from frozen unsorted cell fractions using the Qiagen DNeasy blood extraction kit. Library construction relied on the immunoSEQ multiplex PCR assay. Using reverse primers that targeted J gene segments together with forward primers that targeted V gene segments, the TR loci were amplified in a multiplexed PCR. The amplified CDR3 regions were sequenced using the Illumina HiSeq System. Under the source paper's analysis protocol: A nearest-neighbour algorithm merged closely related reads to remove PCR and sequencing errors and collapse data into unique sequences. Repertoires were summarised by clonality and by T cell density, defined as TR molecules per amount of genomic DNA input. CDR3 amino acid sequences present in at least 80% of unsorted samples were defined as public TRs and were then tested for differential abundance between coeliac and control samples. Each lamina propria sample was queried against a list of 200 to 250 published gliadin-specific TRB sequences. Kruskal-Wallis tests followed by Dunn post-tests were used to test for differences in clonality and density between disease groups. The table comes from immuneACCESS by way of TCRdb, which keeps in-frame sequences with V and J called. Part of the clones is missing from these tables; in studies checked, under half for an unresolved V gene and the rest for unknown reasons. The V and J calls and the clone size are those of that table, but D and trimming were determined from the DNA. In all, the sample holds some 3,600 clones, and approximately 58% of those were seen once. The biggest ten clones account for about 6% of the sample.

This sequence was found in a man between 70 and 80 years old without celiac disease. The sequence is built from TRBV19 and TRBJ1-1, with TRBD1 as a weak D call on 6 bases. The sequenced sample was lymphocytes from the gut lamina propria. What the cell subset or site label conveys for this sample: lamina propria cell (LPC) fraction of small intestinal biopsy. The nucleotide sequence reads TGTGCCAGTAGTACAGGACAGCAGCTCACTGAAGCTTTCTTT. It encodes CASSTGQQLTEAFF.